The 12 T cell receptor beta chains listed next were all sequenced from one sample in a study of tumor and adjacent non-tumor tissue in lung cancer. The library came from three nested PCR rounds adapted from ARM-PCR protocols. Using its own MiXCR run on the multiplex PCR reads, TCRdb lists one record per CDR3 protein. The sample lists under 150,000 distinct CDR3 sequences; around 65% were seen once. This sample's RNA came from whole unsorted tissue. Sample: lung tumor tissue. These receptors were collected from a man between 60 and 75 years old with small cell lung cancer.

The chain is built from TRBV4-1 and TRBJ2-5; TRBD2 agrees at 7 bases. The V gene's germline CDR1 is MGHRA and CDR2 YSYEKL. This CDR3 spans 14 amino acids. Unmatched junction bases numbered 2, after V lost 2 bases and J lost 2 bases. The CDR3: CASSQLGGQETQYF. CDR3 in DNA: TGCGCCAGCAGCCAATTGGGGGGGCAAGAGACCCAGTACTTC.

This clonotype is deemed medium-sized (0.01 to 0.1%). V usage is TRBV11-3 and J usage is TRBJ2-3, with D perhaps assigned TRBD1 or TRBD2 (5 bases each). V lost 5 bases and J 2 bases, leaving 11 bases between the germline ends. CDR1 and CDR2 from the germline V gene are SGHNT and YENEEA. There are 14 residues in the CDR3. The chain's CDR3 is CASSKWDLTDTQYF. The DNA of the CDR3 is TGTGCCAGCAGCAAATGGGACCTCACAGATACGCAGTATTTT.

The rearrangement links TRBV20-1 to TRBJ2-5; no firm D call. The germline V gene has CDR1 DFQATT and CDR2 SNEGSKA (reference sequence). CDR3 length equals 11 residues. Trimming removed 7 bases from V and 12 bases from J, with 18 bases in between. In nucleotides, the CDR3 is TGCAGTGTTAGTGGTAGCCCGGCTGAGTACTTC. It encodes CSVSGSPAEYF.

This clonotype came up many times. This sequence joins TRBV10-3 and TRBJ2-7, with D possibly being TRBD1 or TRBD2 (6 bases each). There are 12 residues in the CDR3. V lost 5 bases, J lost 6 bases, and 11 bases lay in between. CDR1 ENHRY and CDR2 SYGVKD come from the germline V gene. For the CDR3, the DNA is TGTGCCATCAGTCCGGGGGCGGGCGAGCAGTACGTC. Translated, it gives CAISPGAGEQYV.

The V call is TRBV5-1, the J call TRBJ2-1; no firm D call. V gave up 4 bases and J gave up 8 bases, with 10 bases separating them. Germline V gene lookup returns CDR1 SGHRS and CDR2 YFSETQ. The CDR3 is 12 residues long. The CDR3 bases are TGCGCCAGCAGCGCTGATCTAGATGAGCAGTTCTTC. It encodes CASSADLDEQFF.

This chain connects TRBV6-5 to TRBJ1-1; unclear D gene. The V gene's germline CDR1 is MNHEY and CDR2 SVGAGI. Trimming took off 7 bases at V and 5 bases at J, with 14 bases between the two ends. The CDR3 spans 13 residues. The CDR3 DNA is TGTGCCAGCAAGTCCAGTTTTAGGACTGAAGCTTTCTTT. Residues: CASKSSFRTEAFF.

The V gene is TRBV7-3, the J gene TRBJ2-1; no firm D call. Trimming pared 3 bases from V and 5 bases from J, leaving 11 bases between. CDR1 is SGHTA and CDR2 is FQGTGA in the germline V gene. The CDR3 consists of 14 residues. The CDR3 sequence: CASSFIPTDNEQFF. The CDR3 DNA sequence: TGTGCCAGCAGCTTCATCCCAACCGACAATGAGCAGTTCTTC.

A word on this clonotype: A much larger clone lies one base from this, so it may be a read error. The chain joins TRBV11-2 to TRBJ2-7; 11 positions agree with TRBD2. The CDR3 length is 14 residues. In germline, CDR1 is SGHAT, CDR2 FQNNGV. CDR3 amino acids: CASSLGLAAYVQYV. CDR3 bases: TGTGCCAGCAGCTTGGGACTAGCGGCTTACGTGCAGTACGTC.

With respect to this clonotype: A much larger clonotype is one base distant, so this may be a read error. V usage is TRBV6-5 and J usage is TRBJ1-5, with 12 nucleotides matching TRBD1. Germline CDR1 reads MNHEY; CDR2 reads SVGAGI. The CDR3 spans 16 residues. CDR3 loop: CASSYRDRGHDQPQRF. As DNA, the CDR3 is TGTGCCAGCAGTTACCGGGACAGGGGGCATGATCAGCCCCAGCGTTTT.

This clonotype occurred many times. This chain joins TRBV6-5 and TRBJ1-2; D perhaps matches TRBD1 (5 bases). Germline assignment: CDR1 MNHEY and CDR2 SVGAGI. The CDR3 contains 13 residues. The ends were cut back, 3 bases at V and 3 bases at J, with 8 bases in the middle. The CDR3 sequence: CASSYDRHYGYTF. The DNA for the CDR3 is TGTGCCAGCAGTTATGACAGACACTATGGCTACACCTTC.

As regards this clonotype: This may arise from a read error, as a much more abundant clone is one base away. The rearrangement links TRBV12-3 or TRBV12-4 to TRBJ1-5; D unresolved. CDR3 size: 15 residues. V was cut by 7 bases and J by 2 bases, with 15 bases left in between. CDR3 nucleotides: TGTGCCAGCACCTTCTTAGTAAGGGGCAATCAGCCCCAGCATTTT. Translated, it gives CASTFLVRGNQPQHF.

This clonotype came up many times. V usage is TRBV29-1 and J usage is TRBJ2-2; 11 bases are shared with TRBD2. This CDR3 is 14 amino acids long. CDR1 and CDR2 (germline): SQVTM, ANQGSEA. V was clipped by 5 bases and J by 7 bases; unmatched bases: 6. The CDR3 DNA reads TGCAGCGTTCTACCTAGCGGGAGGCTCGGGGAGCTGTTTTTT. Protein: CSVLPSGRLGELFF.